Listed below are T cell receptor beta chains from one sample, sequenced in a study of T-cell reconstitution after alpha-beta-depleted transplantation in children. Each CDR3 protein is one row after TCRdb ran MiXCR on the PCR reads. The table lists fewer than 500,000 distinct CDR3 sequences, roughly 44% of them singletons. This specimen was PBMCs, taken before TCRalphabeta/CD19-depleted stem cell transplant. The receptors come from a girl under 10 years old with aplastic anemia, due to receive a stem cell transplant. The CDR3 runs from the conserved cysteine through the conserved F or W. Each record gives: D gene, J gene, clone size, V gene, CDR3 protein, CDR3 DNA. A D gene is named only where the DNA matches it firmly. Clone size is stated in some rows and not others, as once, few, many or a class when expanded.

TRBD2 | TRBJ2-5 | . | TRBV9 | CASSYSGTETQYF | TGTGCCAGCAGCTATAGCGGGACGGAGACCCAGTACTTC
. | TRBJ2-5 | . | TRBV12-3/TRBV12-4 | CASTGGEETQYF | TGTGCCAGTACCGGAGGGGAAGAGACCCAGTACTTC
TRBD1 | TRBJ1-5 | . | TRBV7-8 | CASSQGGVDQPQHF | TGTGCCAGCAGCCAGGGGGGGGTGGATCAGCCCCAGCATTTT
TRBD2 | TRBJ2-1 | many | TRBV20-1 | CSGEYGGSSYNEQFF | TGCAGTGGGGAATACGGCGGGAGCTCCTACAATGAGCAGTTCTTC
TRBD1 | TRBJ1-1 | . | TRBV27 | CASSPLFGQGQAFF | TGTGCCAGCAGTCCCCTTTTCGGACAGGGGCAAGCTTTCTTT
TRBD2 | TRBJ2-3 | . | TRBV28 | CASSGGGGGSDTQYF | TGTGCCAGCAGTGGGGGGGGTGGAGGGTCAGATACGCAGTATTTT
. | TRBJ1-6 | few | TRBV12-3/TRBV12-4 | CARSVGRSSPLHF | TGTGCCAGGTCGGTGGGTAGGAGTTCACCCCTCCACTTT
. | TRBJ2-3 | . | TRBV6-5 | CASSYSQGGGTDTQYF | TGTGCCAGCAGTTACTCGCAGGGGGGAGGCACAGATACGCAGTATTTT
. | TRBJ2-3 | . | TRBV20-1 | CSATILKEASTDTQYF | TGCAGTGCCACCATTCTTAAGGAGGCCTCCACAGATACGCAGTATTTT
. | TRBJ2-5 | . | TRBV7-6 | CASSLEIEETQYF | TGTGCCAGCAGCTTAGAGATAGAAGAGACCCAGTACTTC
TRBD1 | TRBJ2-7 | . | TRBV6-1 | CASSEVGTGTYEQYF | TGTGCCAGCAGTGAAGTCGGGACAGGGACCTACGAGCAGTACTTC
. | TRBJ2-5 | . | TRBV7-6 | CASSLGDPAGYF | TGTGCCAGCAGCTTAGGGGACCCCGCTGGGTACTTC
. | TRBJ2-2 | . | TRBV5-6 | CASSFRTGRATGELFF | TGTGCCAGCAGCTTCCGGACAGGGAGGGCCACCGGGGAGCTGTTTTTT
. | TRBJ1-1 | once | TRBV7-6 | CASSLAPDRGPFF | TGTGCCAGCAGCTTAGCCCCGGACAGAGGACCTTTCTTT
. | TRBJ2-1 | . | TRBV10-3 | CAISEPGAFYYNEQFF | TGTGCCATCAGTGAGCCGGGGGCCTTCTACTACAATGAGCAGTTCTTC
TRBD2 | TRBJ2-7 | . | TRBV28 | CASRKAGGSYEQYF | TGTGCCAGCAGGAAAGCGGGAGGGTCCTACGAGCAGTACTTC
TRBD2 | TRBJ2-1 | . | TRBV7-8 | CASSEKASGRNEQFF | TGTGCCAGCAGCGAAAAGGCTAGCGGGAGGAATGAGCAGTTCTTC
. | TRBJ2-3 | . | TRBV7-6 | CASSLGSVAGDTQYF | TGTGCCAGCAGCTTAGGCTCGGTTGCAGGAGATACGCAGTATTTT